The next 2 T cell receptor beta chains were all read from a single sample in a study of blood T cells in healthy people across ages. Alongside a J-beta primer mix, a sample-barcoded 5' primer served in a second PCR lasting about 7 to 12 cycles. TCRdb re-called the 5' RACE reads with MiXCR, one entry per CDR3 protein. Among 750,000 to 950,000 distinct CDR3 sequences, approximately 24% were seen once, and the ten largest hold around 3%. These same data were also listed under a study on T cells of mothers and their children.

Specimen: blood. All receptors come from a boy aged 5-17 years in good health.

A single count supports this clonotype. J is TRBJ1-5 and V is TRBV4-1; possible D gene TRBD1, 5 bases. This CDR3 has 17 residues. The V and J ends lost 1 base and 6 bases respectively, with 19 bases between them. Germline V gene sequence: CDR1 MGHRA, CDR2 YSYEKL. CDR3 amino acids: CASSQGGAGSGAQPQHF. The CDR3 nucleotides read TGCGCCAGCAGCCAAGGTGGGGCAGGGAGTGGGGCTCAGCCCCAGCATTTT.

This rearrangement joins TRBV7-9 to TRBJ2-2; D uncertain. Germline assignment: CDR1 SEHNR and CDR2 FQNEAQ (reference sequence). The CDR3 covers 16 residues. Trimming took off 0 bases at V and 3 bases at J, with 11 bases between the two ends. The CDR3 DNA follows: TGTGCCAGCAGCTTAGCGGTTGGCGGATACACCGGGGAGCTGTTTTTT. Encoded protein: CASSLAVGGYTGELFF.